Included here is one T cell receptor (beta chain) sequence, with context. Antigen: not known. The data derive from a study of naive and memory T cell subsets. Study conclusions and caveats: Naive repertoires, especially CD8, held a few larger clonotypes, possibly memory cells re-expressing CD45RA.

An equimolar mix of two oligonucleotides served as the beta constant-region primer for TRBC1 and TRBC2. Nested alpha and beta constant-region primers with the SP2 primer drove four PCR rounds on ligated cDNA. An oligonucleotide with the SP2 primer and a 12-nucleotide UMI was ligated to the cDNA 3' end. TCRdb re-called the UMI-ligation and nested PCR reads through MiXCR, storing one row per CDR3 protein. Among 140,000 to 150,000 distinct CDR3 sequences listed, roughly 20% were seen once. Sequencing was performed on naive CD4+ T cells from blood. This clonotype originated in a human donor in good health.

The CDR3 protein is CASSTGDMNTEAFF. The DNA of the CDR3 is TGTGCCAGCAGCACAGGAGACATGAACACTGAAGCTTTCTTT. The chain uses TRBV28 and TRBJ1-1; D may be TRBD1 (5 bases). V shed 6 bases and J shed 0 bases, with 11 bases lying between them. The CDR3 loop spans 14 amino acids. Germline CDR1 reads MDHEN; CDR2 reads SYDVKM.